Listed here are 5 T cell receptor beta chains from one sample, sequenced in a study of Ad26.COV2.S vaccination and SARS-CoV-2 variants. Treatment defined: roughly 19 received Ad26.COV2.S at low or high dose, single or two shots; about five received placebo; per-sample allocation not given. Day 63 following the first vaccine or placebo injection was when the samples were taken. Only in-frame clones appear in the TCRdb table, and some are missing; sequencing was by immunoSEQ multiplex PCR. The sample has 400,000 to 450,000 clones, about 92% seen once. This sample comprised peripheral blood, obtained in a trial of Ad26.COV2.S vaccine versus placebo. Receptor source: a person between 18 and 65 years old who received the Ad26.COV2.S COVID-19 vaccine or a placebo.

This clone came up once. V is TRBV9 and J is TRBJ1-5; D possibly corresponds to TRBD1 (6 bases). The CDR3 consists of 15 residues. Germline V gives CDR1 SGDLS, CDR2 YYNGEE. V was trimmed by 4 bases and J by 5 bases, leaving 16 bases between them. As DNA, the CDR3 is TGTGCCAGCAGCTATCCTGACAGGCGGGATCAGCCCCAGCATTTT. Amino acid sequence: CASSYPDRRDQPQHF.

The rearrangement links TRBV7-2 to TRBJ1-2, with D unresolved. This CDR3 region has 14 residues. Germline lookup yields CDR1 SGHTA and CDR2 FQGNSA. Between the trimmed V and J ends, which lost 2 bases and 4 bases, there was a span of 11 bases. CDR3 region: CASSLTVGSYGYTF. CDR3 in DNA: TGTGCCAGCAGCTTAACAGTGGGAAGCTATGGCTACACCTTC.

The chain recombines TRBV19 with TRBJ2-1; 9 nucleotides line up with TRBD1. Per germline, CDR1 LNHDA and CDR2 SQIVND (reference sequence). The CDR3 has 15 amino acids. V lost 2 bases, J lost 10 bases, and 9 bases stayed unmatched. Written as DNA, the CDR3 is TGTGCCAGTAGTATAACGGGACAGGGATTGGGGGAGCAGTTCTTC. Its translation is CASSITGQGLGEQFF.

The genes are TRBV7-2 and TRBJ2-7, with D perhaps TRBD1 (5 bases). From germline, CDR1 is SGHTA and CDR2 FQGNSA. The CDR3 totals 16 residues. V was trimmed by 1 base and J by 1 base, leaving 14 bases between them. CDR3 sequence reads: CASSLGQGFPSYEQYF. The CDR3 DNA sequence: TGTGCCAGCAGCTTAGGTCAGGGATTTCCTTCCTACGAGCAGTACTTC.

V gene TRBV19 combines with J gene TRBJ2-5, with 14 bases identical to TRBD2. Per the germline V gene, CDR1 is LNHDA and CDR2 is SQIVND (reference sequence). CDR3 size: 15 residues. V lost 5 bases and J lost 5; bases outside the gene matches: 4. The CDR3 protein is CASSGTSGSRETQYF. For the CDR3, the DNA is TGTGCCAGTAGTGGGACTAGCGGGAGTCGGGAGACCCAGTACTTC.